This T cell receptor (beta chain) was sequenced during a study of T cell responses to AZD1222 COVID-19 vaccine. Findings and caveats of the study: Only 5 or 6 people who got AZD1222 tested seropositive at baseline. Spike was spanned by vaccine-associated CD4 TCRs, which were dominant at 160-218 and 743-854. Scientists sampled the repertoires only once the peak T cell response had passed. Females outnumbered males among donors, who were mostly white British; clonal diversity was possibly underestimated.

This table comes from immunoSEQ multiplex PCR, and its TCRdb copy is limited to in-frame clones, with some not included. The sample yields about 130,000 clones, 93% seen once. With respect to this clone: As yet, its antigen is unknown.

V was clipped by 3 bases and J by 5 bases, with 18 bases between them. This CDR3 has 15 residues. Germline V gene data show CDR1 as SGDLS and CDR2 as YYNGEE. This receptor was obtained from an adult in good health. The material was peripheral blood, obtained on day 0 of AZD1222 vaccination. The gene calls are TRBV9 and TRBJ2-7; D could derive from TRBD1 or TRBD2 (5 bases each). CDR3 protein: CASSAPLGDPNEQYF. The CDR3 nucleotides read TGTGCCAGCAGCGCCCCTCTCGGGGACCCCAACGAGCAGTACTTC.